This T cell receptor (beta chain) was sequenced in a study of radiation and T cells in renal cell carcinoma (dated by TCRdb to about 2020). Notes on the research overall: A total of approximately 53 samples underwent TCR beta sequencing, made up of around 26 tumors and some 27 peripheral blood samples. The last blood draw happened 4 weeks after radiation, timed to coincide with nephrectomy. In the approximately 57 samples combined, 4,016,671 unique CDR3 nucleotide sequences were found, encoding roughly 2,500,000 unique CDR3 amino acid sequences. General conclusions and limits of the study: Because pretreatment tumor biopsies were not available, the study could not determine whether clonotypes were already present within the tumor at baseline. The single-armed trial design could not address effects of radiation dose or scheduling on the TCR repertoire. Dynamics of the blood repertoire were not tracked past 4 weeks after treatment. In blood, the top tumor clonotypes increased from baseline to 2 weeks after radiation and then shrank by 4 weeks, which suggests a temporary expansion of tumor-resident clones.

Concerning this clone: The antigen it binds to is not known. The input lacks base qualities; no much larger clone sits a single base away.

Measured from the cysteine to the phenylalanine, the CDR3 is 15 residues long. Only the CDR3 portion is preserved as DNA: 45 bases, with reading frame beginning at the first base. The germline V end is reduced by 4 bases and the J end by 3 bases; junction bases left unmatched: 3. The CDR1 and CDR2 encoded by the germline V gene (reference sequence) are LNHDA and SQIVND. The immunoSEQ kit was used, according to the manufacturer's recommendations, to generate TCR beta libraries from genomic DNA. To prepare the libraries, a first multiplex PCR with proprietary primers was run, followed by a second PCR that added unique barcodes, and a bead cleanup was done after each round. Each sample batch included a kit-provided positive control reaction and a negative control reaction. The final libraries underwent checking on an Agilent 4200 TapeStation D1000 ScreenTape, volumetric pooling, and quantification by qPCR. Sequencing was performed on an Illumina NextSeq500 using a MidOutput 150-cycle cartridge, with 156 Read1 cycles, 15 Index1 cycles, and the kit custom primers. The pooled library was loaded at approximately 0.92 pM with about 20% PhiX control spiked in. On the authors' methods: The vendor-processed data were analyzed in R, and a clonotype was defined as all T cells that share the same CDR3 nucleotide sequence. For clone abundance analyses, frequencies were normalized to the 10,000 most abundant clones per sample. Before analysis, public T cell clones were removed, and these numbered fewer than six per sample on average. Tumor-enriched and baseline blood-enriched clonotypes were defined by at least a 32-fold difference in abundance between compartments. A beta-binomial differential abundance model was used to identify clonotypes that were expanded or contracted between blood time points. The Baroni-Urbani and Buser coefficient was used to measure tumor-blood repertoire similarity, and groups were compared with two-tailed Wilcoxon tests in R. TCRdb's version of the immuneACCESS table is confined to in-frame rearrangements and falls short of the full clone set. An unresolved V gene accounts for under half of the shortfall where checked; the remainder is of unknown origin. D and trimming were read from the DNA, whereas the V and J calls and clone size are those reported in that table. A total of under 100,000 clones appear in this sample, about 79% of them only once. Roughly 7.9% of the sample is taken by the ten largest.

The meaning of the sample's time point label: blood 4 weeks post-SBRT, at nephrectomy. The intended sense of this specimen's treatment or condition label: 15 Gy SBRT to primary tumor, nephrectomy 4 weeks later. Samples were obtained from a clinical trial, in which 15 Gy stereotactic body radiation therapy was delivered to primary renal cell carcinomas and nephrectomy was performed 4 weeks later. To follow tumor-enriched clonotypes, peripheral blood was collected serially from radiation-treated patients at baseline and again at 2 weeks and 4 weeks after SBRT. Renal cell carcinoma with clear cell pathology was present in all patients. Genomic DNA for TCR sequencing was prepared using the QIAamp DNA Blood Mini Kit (Qiagen). Only samples passing all quality control checks were included in the analyses.

The rearranged chain carries TRBV19 and TRBJ2-2; TRBD1 aligns with 9 central bases. Sequencing used blood, obtained from a patient whose treatment included radiotherapy and nephrectomy. The TCR was taken from a man between 60 and 75 years old with renal cell carcinoma. Here the CDR3 is given as CASSTQGADTGELFF. The nucleotides read TGTGCCAGTAGTACACAGGGGGCGGACACCGGGGAGCTGTTTTTT.